This TCR beta chain was observed in a study of blood T cell repertoires in COVID-19. Study-level background: Samples came from the United States, Italy and Spain, spanning acute and convalescent COVID-19. PBMCs, B-cell-depleted T cells, or T cells provided the cDNA or gDNA that made up the material.

Seattle-derived patients entered the study during active infection and were followed longitudinally. Original handling: It was from reference gene primer amplification that nucleated cell counts were estimated. Here immunoSEQ multiplex PCR was the method, and the copy in TCRdb shows in-frame clones only, minus some. Clonal size and the V and J genes are those of that table, whereas D and trimming came from the DNA. Of some 180,000 clones detected, over 70% appear once; the ten largest clones hold about 7%. The germline gives CDR1 MNHEY, CDR2 SMNVEV (reference sequence). The CDR3 runs 19 residues. V lost 7 bases and J lost 1; bases outside the gene matches: 14.

The gene calls are TRBV27 and TRBJ2-1; 12 nucleotides line up with TRBD2. The sample taken for sequencing was peripheral blood. The source is a woman between 40 and 55 years old with COVID-19, enrolled during active disease. The CDR3 loop is CASTSGTGLAGGSYNEQFF. CDR3 DNA: TGTGCCAGCACCTCCGGGACAGGGCTAGCGGGGGGGTCCTACAATGAGCAGTTCTTC.